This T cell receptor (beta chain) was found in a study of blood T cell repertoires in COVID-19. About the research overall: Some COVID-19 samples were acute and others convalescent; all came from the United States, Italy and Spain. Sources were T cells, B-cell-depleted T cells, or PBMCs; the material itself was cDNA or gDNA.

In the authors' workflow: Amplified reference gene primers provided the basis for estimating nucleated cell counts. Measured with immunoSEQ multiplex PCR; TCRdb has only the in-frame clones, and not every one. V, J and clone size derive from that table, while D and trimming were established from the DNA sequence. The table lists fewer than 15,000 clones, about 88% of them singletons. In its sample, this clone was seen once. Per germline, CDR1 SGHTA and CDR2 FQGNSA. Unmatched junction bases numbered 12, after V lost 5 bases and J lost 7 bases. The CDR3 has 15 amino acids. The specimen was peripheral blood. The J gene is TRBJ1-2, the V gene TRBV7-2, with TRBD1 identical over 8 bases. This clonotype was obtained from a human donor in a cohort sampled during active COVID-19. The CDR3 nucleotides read TGTGCCAGCAGCACCCATCGGACAGGGAAACTTGGCTACACCTTC. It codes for CASSTHRTGKLGYTF.